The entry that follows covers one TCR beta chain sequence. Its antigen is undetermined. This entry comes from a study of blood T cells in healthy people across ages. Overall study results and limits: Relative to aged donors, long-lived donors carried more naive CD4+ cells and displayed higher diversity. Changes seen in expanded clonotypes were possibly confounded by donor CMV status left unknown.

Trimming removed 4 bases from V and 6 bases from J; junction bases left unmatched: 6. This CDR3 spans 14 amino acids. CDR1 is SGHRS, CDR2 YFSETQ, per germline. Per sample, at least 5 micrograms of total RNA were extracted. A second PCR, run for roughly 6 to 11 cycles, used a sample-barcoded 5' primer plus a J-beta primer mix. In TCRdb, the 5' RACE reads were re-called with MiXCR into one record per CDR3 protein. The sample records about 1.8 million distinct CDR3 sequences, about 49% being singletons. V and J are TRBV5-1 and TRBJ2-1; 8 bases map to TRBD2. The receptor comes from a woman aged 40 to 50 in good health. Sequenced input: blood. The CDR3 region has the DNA TGCGCCAGCAGCAACCTTCGGGGGGGCAATGAGCAGTTCTTC. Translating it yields CASSNLRGGNEQFF.